Below are 25 T cell receptor beta chains sequenced from a single sample in a study of preoperative IRX-2 immunotherapy in early breast cancer. This sample's treatment: preoperative locoregional IRX-2 cytokine immunotherapy. Here immunoSEQ multiplex PCR was the method, and the copy in TCRdb shows in-frame clones only, minus some. The sample shows 25,000 to 30,000 clones, 75% of them seen only once. The sequencing here drew on lymph node tissue, taken after IRX-2 immunotherapy. The receptors were gathered from a human donor with breast cancer.

This chain connects TRBV11-3 to TRBJ2-5; TRBD1 matches at 7 bases. This CDR3 spans 14 amino acids. The germline gives CDR1 SGHNT, CDR2 YENEEA. With 4 bases clipped from V and 9 bases from J, the junction kept 11 bases outside the gene matches. The CDR3 nucleotides read TGTGCCAGCAGCTCCGGGACAGCCGAGGGGGCCCAGTACTTC. It codes for CASSSGTAEGAQYF.

The J gene is TRBJ2-6, the V gene TRBV5-1; 9 bases are a match to TRBD1. The ends lost 3 bases at V and 2 bases at J; junction bases unmatched: 6. The CDR3 spans 17 residues. Germline values: CDR1 SGHRS, CDR2 YFSETQ. CDR3 DNA: TGCGCCAGCAGCTCCGGACAGGGGACGGCTGGGGCCAACGTCCTGACTTTC. Translated, it gives CASSSGQGTAGANVLTF. The whole variable domain, remainder taken from reference TRBV5-1 and TRBJ2-6, is KAGVTQTPRYLIKTRGQQVTLSCSPISGHRSVSWYQQTPGQGLQFLFEYFSETQRNKGNFPGRFSGRQFSNSRSEMNVSTLELGDSALYLCASSSGQGTAGANVLTFGAGSRLTVL.

The rearrangement joins TRBV5-1 to TRBJ1-1; the match to TRBD1 covers 9 bases. The junction had 6 bases not matched to a gene; V was cut back by 1 base and J by 5 bases. The CDR3 is 15 residues long. Per the germline V gene, CDR1 is SGHRS and CDR2 is YFSETQ. The CDR3 DNA reads as TGCGCCAGCAGCTTGTTGGGACAGGGAACGACTGAAGCTTTCTTT. It is translated as CASSLLGQGTTEAFF.

Only a few counts were recorded for this clone. This chain joins TRBV11-3 and TRBJ1-1; D call uncertain. Germline CDR1 is SGHNT and CDR2 is YENEEA. V was shortened by 3 bases and J by 3 bases, with 11 bases between the two germline ends. The CDR3 extends over 14 amino acids. DNA for the CDR3: TGTGCCAGCAGCTTCGGCCAAATGGACACTGAAGCTTTCTTT. As protein: CASSFGQMDTEAFF.

J is TRBJ2-5 and V is TRBV29-1; no firm D call. CDR1 is SQVTM, CDR2 ANQGSEA, per germline. There are 13 residues in the CDR3. The V and J ends lost 4 bases and 5 bases respectively, with 14 bases between them. In DNA, the CDR3 is TGCAGCGTTGGAGTAGGTCTAGGGGAGACCCAGTACTTC. Encoded protein: CSVGVGLGETQYF.

This rearrangement joins TRBV9 to TRBJ1-2, with D uncertain. Germline CDR1 SGDLS, CDR2 YYNGEE. The CDR3 contains 12 residues. V dropped 0 bases and J dropped 3 bases, with 3 bases sitting between them. The CDR3 here is CASSVDDYGYTF. CDR3 bases: TGTGCCAGCAGCGTAGACGACTATGGCTACACCTTC. The whole variable domain, filled in from reference TRBV9 and TRBJ1-2, reads DSGVTQTPKHLITATGQRVTLRCSPRSGDLSVYWYQQSLDQGLQFLIQYYNGEERAKGNILERFSAQQFPDLHSELNLSSLELGDSALYFCASSVDDYGYTFGSGTRLTVV.

CDR3 sequence: CASSFQPGSSYNEQFF. CDR3 in DNA: TGTGCCAGCAGCTTCCAACCTGGGAGCTCCTACAATGAGCAGTTCTTC. This rearrangement joins TRBV7-7 to TRBJ2-1; D is perhaps TRBD2 (5 bases). From germline, CDR1 is SSHAT and CDR2 FNYEAQ (reference sequence). The length of the CDR3 is 16 residues. With 3 bases removed from V and 0 bases from J, the gap between germline ends came to 12 bases.

This chain joins TRBV19 and TRBJ1-4, with unresolved D. V was trimmed by 10 bases and J by 3 bases, leaving 12 bases between them. This CDR3 comprises 13 residues. Germline CDR1 reads LNHDA; CDR2 reads SQIVND (reference sequence). The CDR3 is CATAGRSNEKLFF. In DNA form, the CDR3 reads TGTGCCACCGCCGGACGGTCTAATGAAAAACTGTTTTTT.

V is TRBV19 and J is TRBJ2-1; D is undetermined. V was clipped by 6 bases and J by 4 bases, with 4 bases between them. Germline assignment: CDR1 LNHDA and CDR2 SQIVND (reference sequence). CDR3 size: 11 residues. CDR3 DNA: TGTGCCAGTAGCTATTACAATGAGCAGTTCTTC. Translating it yields CASSYYNEQFF.

The chain recombines TRBV18 with TRBJ2-7, with TRBD1 matching 7 bases. CDR3 size: 15 residues. With 1 base clipped from V and 6 bases from J, the junction kept 9 bases outside the gene matches. Germline CDR1 is KGHSH and CDR2 is LQKENI. The CDR3 sequence: CASSPQPGGNSEQYF. Here the CDR3 DNA reads TGTGCCAGCTCACCACAGCCAGGGGGTAACTCCGAGCAGTACTTC.

The V call is TRBV19, the J call TRBJ1-2, with 9 bases matching TRBD1. The CDR3 runs to 13 residues. J gave up 3 bases and V 6 bases, and 2 bases lay outside the gene matches. Germline loops: CDR1 LNHDA, CDR2 SQIVND (reference sequence). The CDR3 region has the DNA TGTGCCAGTAGCGGGGACAGGGACTATGGCTACACCTTC. Encoded protein: CASSGDRDYGYTF.

The chain employs TRBV28 and TRBJ1-1; TRBD1 is a possible D gene (6 bases). Trimming stripped 4 bases from V and 0 bases from J, with 12 bases between. This CDR3 comprises 15 residues. Germline values: CDR1 MDHEN, CDR2 SYDVKM. The DNA for the CDR3 is TGTGCCAGCAGTTCCCTCAGGGGTATGAACACTGAAGCTTTCTTT. This encodes CASSSLRGMNTEAFF.

The CDR3 spells CASSYGEMGNTIYF. The DNA for the CDR3 is TGTGCCAGCAGTTACGGGGAGATGGGAAACACCATATATTTT. The rearrangement uses TRBV6-8 and TRBJ1-3; D gene ambiguous. V gave up 2 bases and J gave up 4 bases, with 9 bases separating them. The CDR3 spans 14 residues. The germline CDR1 and CDR2 sequences are MNHGY and SAAAGT.

V gene TRBV6-8 combines with J gene TRBJ2-7; D call uncertain. The CDR3 is 13 residues long. V was cut by 6 bases and J by 3 bases, with 12 bases left in between. CDR1 is MNHGY and CDR2 is SAAAGT in the germline V gene. The CDR3: CASRSPADYEQYF. In DNA, the CDR3 is TGTGCCAGCAGATCCCCAGCCGACTACGAGCAGTACTTC.

This sequence joins TRBV5-1 and TRBJ2-7; D is unresolved. Per the germline V gene, CDR1 is SGHRS and CDR2 is YFSETQ. The CDR3 is 15 amino acids. The V and J ends lost 3 bases and 0 bases respectively, with 13 bases between them. This CDR3 is CASSSLTPISYEQYF. In DNA form, the CDR3 reads TGCGCCAGCAGCTCCTTAACGCCGATCTCCTACGAGCAGTACTTC. The full variable domain, with the rest looked up from reference TRBV5-1 and TRBJ2-7, is KAGVTQTPRYLIKTRGQQVTLSCSPISGHRSVSWYQQTPGQGLQFLFEYFSETQRNKGNFPGRFSGRQFSNSRSEMNVSTLELGDSALYLCASSSLTPISYEQYFGPGTRLTVT.

This clone was recorded once. The chain has TRBV11-3 and TRBJ2-7; TRBD1 agrees at 10 bases. The CDR3 loop spans 15 amino acids. CDR1 and CDR2 (germline): SGHNT, YENEEA. Unmatched junction bases numbered 5, after V lost 3 bases and J lost 3 bases. CDR3 residues: CASSLTGTGVYEQYF. The DNA for the CDR3 is TGTGCCAGCAGCTTGACCGGGACAGGGGTCTACGAGCAGTACTTC. Full variable domain (missing parts from reference TRBV11-3 and TRBJ2-7): EAGVVQSPRYKIIEKKQPVAFWCNPISGHNTLYWYLQNLGQGPELLIRYENEEAVDDSQLPKDRFSAERLKGVDSTLKIQPAELGDSAVYLCASSLTGTGVYEQYFGPGTRLTVT.

The chain couples TRBV19 to TRBJ1-5; maybe TRBD1 (5 bases). CDR3 size: 18 residues. The V end lost 8 bases, the J end lost 0 bases, and 23 bases lay between the germline ends. Looked up from germline, CDR1 is LNHDA and CDR2 is SQIVND (reference sequence). CDR3 DNA sequence: TGTGCCAGTGCGAATCGACCCGGCGACAGTAGTAGCAATCAGCCCCAGCATTTT. Translated, it gives CASANRPGDSSSNQPQHF.

This clone was detected only once. V gene TRBV6-8 combines with J gene TRBJ1-1; D remains ambiguous. The length of the CDR3 is 14 residues. From germline, CDR1 is MNHGY and CDR2 SAAAGT. V gave up 2 bases and J gave up 5 bases, with 12 bases separating them. CDR3 sequence: CASSYEGLRTEAFF. The CDR3 nucleotides are TGTGCCAGCAGTTACGAAGGGCTGCGAACTGAAGCTTTCTTT.

This rearrangement joins TRBV6-8 to TRBJ2-1, with D perhaps TRBD1 (5 bases). V was trimmed by 4 bases and J by 3 bases, leaving 13 bases between them. This CDR3 has 15 residues. Germline values: CDR1 MNHGY, CDR2 SAAAGT. In DNA form, the CDR3 reads TGTGCCAGCAGTTCTGGCAGGGTGGACTACAATGAGCAGTTCTTC. Encoded protein: CASSSGRVDYNEQFF.

The rearrangement uses TRBV14 and TRBJ2-1, with D uncertain. The CDR3 runs to 12 residues. The germline V gene has CDR1 SGHDN and CDR2 FVKESK. Trimming pared 4 bases from V and 9 bases from J, leaving 10 bases between. CDR3 in DNA: TGTGCCAGCAGCCCCCAGGAGCGTGAGCAGTTCTTC. It codes for CASSPQEREQFF.

The gene calls are TRBV6-8 and TRBJ2-7; D is possibly TRBD1 or TRBD2 (6 bases each). The CDR3 is made up of 18 amino acids. The germline gives CDR1 MNHGY, CDR2 SAAAGT. With 5 bases removed from V and 4 bases from J, the gap between germline ends came to 27 bases. The CDR3 is CASSNQTWGAPRTYEQYF. Here the CDR3 DNA reads TGTGCCAGCAGTAACCAGACCTGGGGGGCCCCTAGAACTTACGAGCAGTACTTC.

The chain joins TRBV4-1 to TRBJ2-6; D is ambiguous. V shed 0 bases and J shed 0 bases, with 9 bases lying between them. The CDR3 is 17 residues long. Germline CDR1 and CDR2: MGHRA and YSYEKL. The CDR3 loop is CASSQDRSFSGANVLTF. For the CDR3, the DNA is TGCGCCAGCAGCCAAGATCGGAGCTTCTCTGGGGCCAACGTCCTGACTTTC.

This clone qualifies as medium-sized (0.01 to 0.1%). The V gene is TRBV19, the J gene TRBJ1-2, with 11 bases aligning to TRBD1. This CDR3 has 15 amino acids. V trimming: 2 bases; J trimming: 5 bases; junction bases outside the gene matches: 4. Germline V CDR1 and CDR2: LNHDA, SQIVND (reference sequence). CDR3 coding DNA: TGTGCCAGTAGTATACAGGACAGGGGGCCGTATGGCTACACCTTC. Protein product: CASSIQDRGPYGYTF.

Details on this clone: At one end the junction does not follow the germline gene, possibly because of a read error. The genes are TRBV6-8 and TRBJ2-7; D not certain. Germline CDR1 reads MNHGY; CDR2 reads SAAAGT. This CDR3 comprises 13 residues. CDR3 DNA sequence: TGTGCCATCAGTGCCTATTATTTCCGGGAGCAGTACTTC. This sequence encodes CAISAYYFREQYF.

The chain combines TRBV6-1 with TRBJ1-5, with D hard to call. The CDR3 is 17 residues long. CDR1 is MNHNS, CDR2 SASEGT, per germline. Between the trimmed V and J ends, which lost 1 base and 0 bases, there was a span of 13 bases. In nucleotides, the CDR3 is TGTGCCAGCAGTGAAGTACTGGGCGTATATAGCAATCAGCCCCAGCATTTT. Its translation: CASSEVLGVYSNQPQHF.